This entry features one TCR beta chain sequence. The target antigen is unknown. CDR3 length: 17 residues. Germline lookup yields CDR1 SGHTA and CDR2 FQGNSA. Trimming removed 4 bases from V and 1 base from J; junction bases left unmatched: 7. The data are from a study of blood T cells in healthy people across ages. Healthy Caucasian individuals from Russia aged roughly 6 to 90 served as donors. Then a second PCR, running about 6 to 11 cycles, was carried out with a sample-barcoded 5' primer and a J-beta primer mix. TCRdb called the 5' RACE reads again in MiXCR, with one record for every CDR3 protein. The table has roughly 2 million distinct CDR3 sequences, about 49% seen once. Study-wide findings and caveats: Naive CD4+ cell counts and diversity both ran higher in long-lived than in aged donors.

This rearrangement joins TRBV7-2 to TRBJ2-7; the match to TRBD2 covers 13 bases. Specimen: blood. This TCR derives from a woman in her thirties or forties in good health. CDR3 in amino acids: CASSSPGTSGVSYEQYF. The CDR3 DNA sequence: TGTGCCAGCAGCTCCCCCGGGACTAGCGGGGTTTCCTACGAGCAGTACTTC.